Detailed here is one TCR beta chain. The CDR3 is 15 amino acids. V was pared by 6 bases and J by 3 bases, with 14 bases between. CDR1 is SGHVS, CDR2 FQNEAQ, per germline. This sample is part of a study of graft-versus-host responses after intestinal transplantation. Study summary: Each recipient received a multivisceral, liver-intestinal, or isolated intestinal graft. Whole-study results and caveats: GvH clones surfaced in recipient marrow, some emerging earlier in ileum or blood.

The protocol was immunoSEQ multiplex PCR, while the TCRdb copy is restricted to in-frame clones and leaves out a portion. The data hold about 4,800 clones, with about 29% observed a single time. This clonotype was obtained from a human patient who was an organ donor for intestinal transplantation. The starting material was alloreactive CD4+ T cells from a mixed lymphocyte reaction culture, obtained before transplantation. Sample subset: CFSE-low proliferating T cells sorted from roughly 6-day pre-transplant mixed lymphocyte reaction (GvH or HvG direction). V and J are TRBV7-8 and TRBJ2-2, with a possible D match to TRBD2 (7 bases). CDR3 protein: CASRTAGADTGELFF. The CDR3 DNA sequence: TGTGCCAGCAGAACGGCGGGGGCAGACACCGGGGAGCTGTTTTTT.